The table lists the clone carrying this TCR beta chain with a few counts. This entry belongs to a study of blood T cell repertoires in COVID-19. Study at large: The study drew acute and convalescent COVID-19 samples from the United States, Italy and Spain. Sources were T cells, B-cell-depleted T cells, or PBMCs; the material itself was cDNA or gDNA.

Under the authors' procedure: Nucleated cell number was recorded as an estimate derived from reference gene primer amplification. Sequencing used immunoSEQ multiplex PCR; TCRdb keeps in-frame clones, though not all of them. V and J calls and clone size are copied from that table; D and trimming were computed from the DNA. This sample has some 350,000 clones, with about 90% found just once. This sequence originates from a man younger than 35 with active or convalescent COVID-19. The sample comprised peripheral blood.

As DNA, the CDR3 is TGTGCCAGCAGGTACAGGAACATCATCAATGAGCAGTTCTTC. Residues: CASRYRNIINEQFF. This rearrangement joins TRBV27 to TRBJ2-1, with a weak D call TRBD1 (5 bases). There are 14 residues in the CDR3. Trimming removed 6 bases at V and 6 bases at J, with 15 bases between. Germline lookup yields CDR1 MNHEY and CDR2 SMNVEV (reference sequence).